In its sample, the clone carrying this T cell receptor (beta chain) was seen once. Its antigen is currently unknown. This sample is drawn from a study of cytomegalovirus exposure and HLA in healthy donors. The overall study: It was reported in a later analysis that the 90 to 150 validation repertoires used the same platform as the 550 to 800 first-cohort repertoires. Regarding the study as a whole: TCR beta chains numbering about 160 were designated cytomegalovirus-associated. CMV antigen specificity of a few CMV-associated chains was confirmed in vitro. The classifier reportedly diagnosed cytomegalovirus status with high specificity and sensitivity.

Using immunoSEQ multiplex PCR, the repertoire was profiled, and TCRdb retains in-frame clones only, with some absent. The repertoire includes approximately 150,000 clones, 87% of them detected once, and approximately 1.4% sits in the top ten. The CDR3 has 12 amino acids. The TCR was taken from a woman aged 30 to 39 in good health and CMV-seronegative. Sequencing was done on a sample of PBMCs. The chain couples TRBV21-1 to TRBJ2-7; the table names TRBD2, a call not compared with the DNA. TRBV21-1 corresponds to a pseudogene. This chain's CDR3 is CASSMSECEQYF. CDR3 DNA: TGTGCCAGCAGCATGTCCGAGTGCGAGCAGTACTTC.